The present T cell receptor (beta chain) was sequenced within a study of control samples from healthy donors and cancer patients. Produced via immunoSEQ multiplex PCR; TCRdb's table is partial and in-frame only. The sample consists of more than 45,000 clones, 85% to 95% of them appearing once. The length of the CDR3 is 13 residues. V trimming: 5 bases; J trimming: 4 bases; junction bases outside the gene matches: 2. Germline V gives CDR1 SGHTS, CDR2 YDEGEE. This receptor was taken from a man aged 25-40 years with colorectal cancer. The V gene is TRBV5-8, the J gene TRBJ2-5, with 10 bases matching TRBD2. Sequenced sample: PBMCs. CDR3 nucleotides: TGTGCCAGCAGGAAGCGGGGGGGAGAGACCCAGTACTTC. It specifies CASRKRGGETQYF.